The T cell receptor (beta chain) described here comes from a study of T cell responses to AZD1222 COVID-19 vaccine. Study-wide findings and caveats: Baseline serostatus was positive in only a handful of AZD1222 recipients. The donor cohort was predominantly white British with a female majority, and clonal diversity may have been underestimated. Spike-specific TCR breadth and depth both grew after two AZD1222 doses.

The method was immunoSEQ multiplex PCR; TCRdb's version includes in-frame clones alone and lacks a portion of them. The sample shows under 250,000 clones, 93% of them seen only once. About this clone itself: Antigen: not known.

With 8 bases removed from V and 7 bases from J, the gap between germline ends came to 15 bases. CDR3 length: 13 residues. Germline CDR1 SNHLY, CDR2 FYNNEI. The genes are TRBV2 and TRBJ2-1, with D possibly being TRBD2 (6 bases). The sequence was obtained from an adult in good health. Sequenced material: peripheral blood, taken on day 0 of MenACWY control vaccination. CDR3 sequence reads: CASFSGLGNEQFF. The CDR3, as DNA: TGTGCCAGCTTTTCGGGACTGGGGAATGAGCAGTTCTTC. The whole variable domain, filled in from reference TRBV2 and TRBJ2-1, reads EPEVTQTPSHQVTQMGQEVILRCVPISNHLYFYWYRQILGQKVEFLVSFYNNEISEKSEIFDDQFSVERPDGSNFTLKIRSTKLEDSAMYFCASFSGLGNEQFFGPGTRLTVL.